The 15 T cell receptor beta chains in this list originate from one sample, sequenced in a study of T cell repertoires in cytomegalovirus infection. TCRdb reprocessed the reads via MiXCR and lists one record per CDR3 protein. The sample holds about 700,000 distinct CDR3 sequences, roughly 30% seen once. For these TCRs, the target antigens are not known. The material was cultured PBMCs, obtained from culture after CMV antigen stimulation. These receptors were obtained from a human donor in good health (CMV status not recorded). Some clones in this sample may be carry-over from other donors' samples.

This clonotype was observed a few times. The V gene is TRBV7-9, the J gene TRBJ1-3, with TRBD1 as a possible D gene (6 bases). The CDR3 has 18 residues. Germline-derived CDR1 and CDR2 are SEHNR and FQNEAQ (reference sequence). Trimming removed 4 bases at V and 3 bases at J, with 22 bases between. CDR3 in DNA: TGTGCCAGCAGCTCCTTCCGTCAGAGGAGGGGGAGTGGAAACACCATATATTTT. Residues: CASSSFRQRRGSGNTIYF.

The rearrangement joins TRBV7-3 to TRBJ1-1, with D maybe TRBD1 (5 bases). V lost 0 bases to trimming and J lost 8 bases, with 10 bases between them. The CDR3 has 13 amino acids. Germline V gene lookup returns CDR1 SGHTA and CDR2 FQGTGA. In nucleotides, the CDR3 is TGTGCCAGCAGCTTAACAGAACAGGTCGAAGCTTTCTTT. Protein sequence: CASSLTEQVEAFF.

The CDR3 sequence is CASSLVGTGRIAFF. The DNA of the CDR3 is TGTGCCAGCAGCTTAGTGGGGACAGGGAGGATTGCCTTCTTT. The chain employs TRBV7-2 and TRBJ1-1, with 9 bases matching TRBD1. Germline assignment: CDR1 SGHTA and CDR2 FQGNSA. The CDR3 has 14 residues. The V segment lost 1 base and the J segment 14 bases; nucleotides outside the gene matches: 11. Variable domain in full (rest from reference TRBV7-2 and TRBJ1-1): GAGVSQSPSNKVTEKGKDVELRCDPISGHTALYWYRQSLGQGLEFLIYFQGNSAPDKSGLPSDRFSAERTGGSVSTLTIQRTQQEDSAVYLCASSLVGTGRIAFFGQGTRLTVV.

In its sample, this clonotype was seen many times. DNA of the CDR3: TGTGCCAGCAGCTTAGTAGGGGGTCGCGGCACTGAAGCTTTCTTT. Residues: CASSLVGGRGTEAFF. V gene TRBV7-6 combines with J gene TRBJ1-1, with D perhaps TRBD1 (6 bases). Germline V gives CDR1 SGHVS, CDR2 FNYEAQ. This CDR3 region has 15 residues. V was shortened by 1 base and J by 4 bases, with 13 bases between the two germline ends.

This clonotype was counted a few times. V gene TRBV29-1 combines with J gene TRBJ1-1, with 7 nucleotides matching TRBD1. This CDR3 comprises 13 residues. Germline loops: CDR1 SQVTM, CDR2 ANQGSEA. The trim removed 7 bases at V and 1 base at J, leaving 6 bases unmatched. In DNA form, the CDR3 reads TGCAGCGCCTCGACAGGGAGGAACACTGAAGCTTTCTTT. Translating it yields CSASTGRNTEAFF. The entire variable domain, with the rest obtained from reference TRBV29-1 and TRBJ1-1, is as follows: SAVISQKPSRDICQRGTSLTIQCQVDSQVTMMFWYRQQPGQSLTLIATANQGSEATYESGFVIDKFPISRPNLTFSTLTVSNMSPEDSSIYLCSASTGRNTEAFFGQGTRLTVV.

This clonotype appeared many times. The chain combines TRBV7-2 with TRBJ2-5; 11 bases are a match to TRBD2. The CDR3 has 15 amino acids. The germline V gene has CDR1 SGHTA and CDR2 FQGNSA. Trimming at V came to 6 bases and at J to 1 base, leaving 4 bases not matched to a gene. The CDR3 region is CASRPTSGAQETQYF. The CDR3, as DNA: TGTGCCAGCAGACCGACTAGCGGGGCCCAAGAGACCCAGTACTTC.

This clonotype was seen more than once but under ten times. The CDR3 sequence: CASSLTAQGLREKLFF. CDR3 bases: TGCGCCAGCAGCCTAACTGCGCAGGGATTACGTGAAAAACTGTTTTTT. This chain connects TRBV4-1 to TRBJ1-4, with D perhaps matching TRBD1 (5 bases). The CDR3 is 16 residues long. Trimming stripped 4 bases from V and 7 bases from J, with 19 bases between. The germline V gene has CDR1 MGHRA and CDR2 YSYEKL.

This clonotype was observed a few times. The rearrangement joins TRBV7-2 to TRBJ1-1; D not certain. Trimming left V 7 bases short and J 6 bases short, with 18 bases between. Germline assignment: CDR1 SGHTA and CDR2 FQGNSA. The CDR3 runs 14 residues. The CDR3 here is CASTPRSGPPEAFF. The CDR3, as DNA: TGTGCCAGCACCCCCCGGTCTGGACCCCCTGAAGCTTTCTTT.

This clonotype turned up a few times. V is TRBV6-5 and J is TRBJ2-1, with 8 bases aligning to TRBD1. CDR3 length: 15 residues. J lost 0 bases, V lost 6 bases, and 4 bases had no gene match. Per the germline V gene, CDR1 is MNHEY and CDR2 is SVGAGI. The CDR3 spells CASRRQGSSYNEQFF. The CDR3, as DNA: TGTGCCAGCAGGCGACAGGGGTCCTCCTACAATGAGCAGTTCTTC.

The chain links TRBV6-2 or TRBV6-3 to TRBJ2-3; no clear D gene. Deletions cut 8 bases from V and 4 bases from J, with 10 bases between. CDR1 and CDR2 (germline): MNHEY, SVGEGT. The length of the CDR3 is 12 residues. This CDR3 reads CASALQPDTQYF. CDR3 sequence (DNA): TGTGCCAGCGCCCTCCAACCAGATACGCAGTATTTT.

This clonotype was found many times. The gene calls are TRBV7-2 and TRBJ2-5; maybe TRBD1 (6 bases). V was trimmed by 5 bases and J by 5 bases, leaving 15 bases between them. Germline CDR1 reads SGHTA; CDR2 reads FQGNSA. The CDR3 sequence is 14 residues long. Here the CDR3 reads CASSRTGSGETQYF. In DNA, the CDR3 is TGTGCCAGCAGCCGAACAGGGTCTGGGGAGACCCAGTACTTC.

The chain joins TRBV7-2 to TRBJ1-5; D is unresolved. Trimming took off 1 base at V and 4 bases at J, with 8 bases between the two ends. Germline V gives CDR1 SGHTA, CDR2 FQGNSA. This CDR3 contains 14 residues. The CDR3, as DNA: TGTGCCAGCAGCTTAGTCCCTGCTAATCAGCCCCAGCATTTT. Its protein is CASSLVPANQPQHF. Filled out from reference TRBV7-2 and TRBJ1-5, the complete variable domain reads GAGVSQSPSNKVTEKGKDVELRCDPISGHTALYWYRQSLGQGLEFLIYFQGNSAPDKSGLPSDRFSAERTGGSVSTLTIQRTQQEDSAVYLCASSLVPANQPQHFGDGTRLSIL.

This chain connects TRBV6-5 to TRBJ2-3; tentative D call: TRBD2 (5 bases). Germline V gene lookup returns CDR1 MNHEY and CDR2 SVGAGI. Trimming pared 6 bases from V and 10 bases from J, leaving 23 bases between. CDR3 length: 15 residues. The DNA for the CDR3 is TGTGCCAGCAGCCGGGCCTTGGCGGGCTCCTCCCCGCAGTATTTT. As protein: CASSRALAGSSPQYF.

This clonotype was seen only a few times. The CDR3, as DNA: TGTGCCAGCAGGACCACAGGGATTCCTTCGTATGGCTACACCTTC. Translating it yields CASRTTGIPSYGYTF. V and J are TRBV6-2 or TRBV6-3 and TRBJ1-2; D might be TRBD1 (6 bases). The CDR3 sequence is 15 residues long. V dropped 6 bases and J dropped 5 bases, with 19 bases sitting between them. Germline-derived CDR1 and CDR2 are MNHEY and SVGEGT.

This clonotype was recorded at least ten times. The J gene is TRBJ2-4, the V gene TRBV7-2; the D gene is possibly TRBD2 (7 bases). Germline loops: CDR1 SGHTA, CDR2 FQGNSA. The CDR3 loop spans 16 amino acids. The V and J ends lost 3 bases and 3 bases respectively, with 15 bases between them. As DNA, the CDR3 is TGTGCCAGCAGCTTTCGTCGGGGGGCCGGCAAAAACATTCAGTACTTC. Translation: CASSFRRGAGKNIQYF.